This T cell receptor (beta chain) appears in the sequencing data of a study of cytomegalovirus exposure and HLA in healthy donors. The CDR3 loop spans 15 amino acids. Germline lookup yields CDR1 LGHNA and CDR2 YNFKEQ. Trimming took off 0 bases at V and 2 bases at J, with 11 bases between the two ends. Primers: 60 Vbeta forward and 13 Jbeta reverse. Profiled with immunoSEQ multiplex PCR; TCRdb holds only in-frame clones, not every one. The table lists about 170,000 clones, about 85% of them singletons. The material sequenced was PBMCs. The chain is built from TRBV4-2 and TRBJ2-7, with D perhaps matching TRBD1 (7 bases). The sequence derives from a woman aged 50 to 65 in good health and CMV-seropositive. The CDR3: CASSQDAGGTYEQYF. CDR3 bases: TGTGCCAGCAGCCAAGATGCAGGGGGGACCTACGAGCAGTACTTC.